The 30 T cell receptor beta chains listed next were all sequenced from one sample in a study of CD8 T cells in ankylosing spondylitis. Each CDR3 protein gets one entry after TCRdb re-called the 5' RACE reads with MiXCR. The sample records hundreds of thousands of distinct CDR3 sequences, about 9.1% being singletons. The sequenced sample was blood, either unsorted or a sorted T cell fraction (not recorded which). All receptors come from a male donor with ankylosing spondylitis or in good health (not recorded which).

This clonotype was seen many times. V gene TRBV20-1 combines with J gene TRBJ2-7; D gene uncertain. The CDR3 loop spans 13 amino acids. V gave up 4 bases and J gave up 0 bases, with 10 bases separating them. Germline loops: CDR1 DFQATT, CDR2 SNEGSKA (reference sequence). In DNA form, the CDR3 reads TGCAGTGCTATCTTCCTTCTCTCCTACGAGCAGTACTTC. Translating gives CSAIFLLSYEQYF.

This clonotype was counted many times. The CDR3 here is CASSSSDREYTF. CDR3 sequence (DNA): TGTGCCAGCAGCTCATCCGACAGGGAATACACCTTC. The chain carries TRBV7-6 and TRBJ1-2; 7 bases line up with TRBD1. This CDR3 region has 12 residues. Germline CDR1 is SGHVS and CDR2 is FNYEAQ. V shed 4 bases, J shed 11 bases, and the junction held 7 bases outside the gene matches.

This clonotype was counted ten times or more. The chain couples TRBV11-2 to TRBJ2-1, with TRBD2 matching 8 bases. With 5 bases clipped from V and 2 bases from J, the junction kept 8 bases outside the gene matches. This CDR3 spans 16 amino acids. From germline, CDR1 is SGHAT and CDR2 FQNNGV. CDR3 loop: CASSPLHSGTYNEQFF. The CDR3 DNA is TGTGCCAGCAGCCCCCTCCATAGCGGGACCTACAATGAGCAGTTCTTC.

This clonotype turned up a few times. This chain connects TRBV29-1 to TRBJ2-3; D unresolved. CDR3 length equals 14 residues. Germline CDR1 and CDR2: SQVTM and ANQGSEA. Trimming left V 7 bases short and J 2 bases short, with 16 bases between. As DNA, the CDR3 is TGCAGCGCCCAGGATAGCACCAACACAGATACGCAGTATTTT. Its protein is CSAQDSTNTDTQYF.

There are many counts of this clonotype. The chain uses TRBV7-9 and TRBJ1-1; D not resolved. The ends were cut back, 1 base at V and 0 bases at J, with 15 bases in the middle. There are 17 residues in the CDR3. Germline V gene data show CDR1 as SEHNR and CDR2 as FQNEAQ (reference sequence). CDR3 residues: CASSLGLTRALNTEAFF. CDR3 nucleotide sequence: TGTGCCAGCAGCTTAGGACTGACACGAGCTTTGAACACTGAAGCTTTCTTT.

The sample holds many counts of this clonotype. The V call is TRBV7-9, the J call TRBJ2-7, with TRBD2 identical over 8 bases. This CDR3 has 14 residues. Germline CDR1 is SEHNR and CDR2 is FQNEAQ (reference sequence). V shed 5 bases and J 4 bases; nucleotides not matched to a gene: 7. The CDR3, as DNA: TGTGCCAGCAGCAGGCCGGGACTAGGGTACGAGCAGTACTTC. It specifies CASSRPGLGYEQYF. Complete variable domain (other parts from reference TRBV7-9 and TRBJ2-7): DTGVSQNPRHKITKRGQNVTFRCDPISEHNRLYWYRQTLGQGPEFLTYFQNEAQLEKSRLLSDRFSAERPKGSFSTLEIQRTEQGDSAMYLCASSRPGLGYEQYFGPGTRLTVT.

Comments on this clonotype: The final CDR3 position lacks the conserved phenylalanine or tryptophan, pointing to a likely read error. The V and J genes are TRBV5-1 and TRBJ1-1, with D possibly being TRBD1 (6 bases). Trimming pared 3 bases from V and 5 bases from J, leaving 14 bases between. CDR1 is SGHRS and CDR2 is YFSETQ in the germline V gene. CDR3 size: 14 residues. The CDR3 sequence is CASSWGRRGTEAFL. The CDR3 DNA sequence: TGCGCCAGCAGCTGGGGGAGAAGGGGGACTGAAGCTTTCTTA.

V gene TRBV3-1 combines with J gene TRBJ2-3; D call uncertain. Germline V gene sequence: CDR1 LGHDT, CDR2 YNNKEL (reference sequence). The V and J ends lost 3 bases and 2 bases respectively, with 3 bases between them. CDR3 length: 12 amino acids. This chain's CDR3 is CASSQTTDTQYF. CDR3 DNA: TGTGCCAGCAGCCAGACCACAGATACGCAGTATTTT.

This clonotype showed up many times. In DNA form, the CDR3 reads TGTGCCACCAGTGCCAGAGCGGGAGGGCCATTCGGCACCGGGGAGCTGTTTTTT. It translates to CATSARAGGPFGTGELFF. The rearrangement joins TRBV24-1 to TRBJ2-2; TRBD2 aligns across 10 bases. CDR1 and CDR2 from the germline V gene are KGHDR and SFDVKD. Unmatched junction bases numbered 12, after V lost 5 bases and J lost 4 bases. There are 18 residues in the CDR3.

The chain couples TRBV24-1 to TRBJ2-1, with a possible D match to TRBD2 (5 bases). V was cut by 3 bases and J by 2 bases, with 7 bases left in between. The CDR3 extends over 14 amino acids. Germline V CDR1 and CDR2: KGHDR, SFDVKD. CDR3 nucleotide sequence: TGTGCCACCAGTGATCGACTAACCTACAATGAGCAGTTCTTC. It codes for CATSDRLTYNEQFF.

In its sample, this clonotype was seen a few times. The gene calls are TRBV4-2 and TRBJ2-1; TRBD2 matches 15 bases. The germline CDR1 and CDR2 sequences are LGHNA and YNFKEQ. Unmatched junction bases numbered 9, after V lost 4 bases and J lost 8 bases. CDR3 length: 17 amino acids. The CDR3 region is CASSPRRTSGGADEQFF. Written as DNA, the CDR3 is TGTGCCAGCAGCCCTCGACGGACTAGCGGGGGGGCCGATGAGCAGTTCTTC.

At least ten counts were recorded for this clonotype. The chain recombines TRBV20-1 with TRBJ1-1; D is ambiguous. CDR3 length: 13 residues. Germline V gene data show CDR1 as DFQATT and CDR2 as SNEGSKA (reference sequence). V lost 5 bases and J lost 2, with 12 bases in between. The chain's CDR3 is CSALALDNTEAFF. The CDR3 DNA sequence: TGCAGTGCTCTCGCCTTGGACAACACTGAAGCTTTCTTT.

The chain is built from TRBV4-3 and TRBJ2-1, with D perhaps TRBD2 (5 bases). The germline V and J ends were trimmed by 0 bases and 0 bases, with 15 bases remaining between them. The germline gives CDR1 LGHNA, CDR2 YSLEER. This CDR3 is 18 amino acids long. The DNA of the CDR3 is TGCGCCAGCAGCCAAGATCCCCCACTAGTCGGCTCCTACAATGAGCAGTTCTTC. Its protein is CASSQDPPLVGSYNEQFF.

The chain combines TRBV7-2 with TRBJ1-6; D is unresolved. Trimming pared 1 base from V and 7 bases from J, leaving 5 bases between. Germline-derived CDR1 and CDR2 are SGHTA and FQGNSA. CDR3 length: 13 amino acids. The chain's CDR3 is CASSLDMNSPLHF. The CDR3, as DNA: TGTGCCAGCAGCTTAGACATGAATTCACCCCTCCACTTT.

In its sample, this clonotype was seen many times. The J gene is TRBJ2-2, the V gene TRBV20-1; 8 bases are a match to TRBD2. This CDR3 contains 15 residues. CDR1 is DFQATT, CDR2 SNEGSKA, per germline (reference sequence). V was clipped by 3 bases and J by 3 bases; unmatched bases: 6. DNA of the CDR3: TGCAGTGCTAGTCGGGAGGGCTTGCACACCGGGGAGCTGTTTTTT. This encodes CSASREGLHTGELFF.

This clonotype was recorded many times. CDR3 region: CASSPAFSTDTQYF. CDR3 sequence (DNA): TGTGCCAGCAGCCCGGCGTTCAGCACAGATACGCAGTATTTT. This chain connects TRBV4-2 to TRBJ2-3; no reliable D call. The CDR3 is 14 amino acids. Germline loops: CDR1 LGHNA, CDR2 YNFKEQ. The V end lost 4 bases, the J end lost 0 bases, and 8 bases lay between the germline ends.

This clonotype showed up many times. V usage is TRBV7-3 and J usage is TRBJ2-1; possibly TRBD1 for D (8 bases). Trimming took 5 bases from V and 7 from J, leaving 18 bases between them. The CDR3 spans 15 residues. CDR1 and CDR2 from the germline V gene are SGHTA and FQGTGA. This CDR3 is CASSPYRGGPNEQFF. The CDR3 DNA reads as TGTGCCAGCAGCCCCTACAGGGGGGGACCGAATGAGCAGTTCTTC.

This clonotype was seen ten or more times. The chain recombines TRBV20-1 with TRBJ2-2; perhaps TRBD2 as D (6 bases). V lost 4 bases and J 5 bases, leaving 14 bases between the germline ends. The CDR3 has 14 residues. The V gene's germline CDR1 is DFQATT and CDR2 SNEGSKA (reference sequence). CDR3 sequence reads: CSATGDRGTGELFF. CDR3 nucleotides: TGCAGTGCTACGGGGGATAGAGGAACCGGGGAGCTGTTTTTT.

J is TRBJ1-2 and V is TRBV6-5, with D possibly matching TRBD1 (5 bases). Germline lookup yields CDR1 MNHEY and CDR2 SVGAGI. This CDR3 contains 12 residues. V lost 4 bases and J 6 bases, leaving 9 bases between the germline ends. In DNA, the CDR3 is TGTGCCAGCAGTTCCCCAGGGCATGGCTACACCTTC. This gives the protein CASSSPGHGYTF.

Ten or more counts support this clonotype. This chain joins TRBV4-3 and TRBJ2-2, with D unresolved. This CDR3 is built from 16 residues. CDR1 and CDR2 from the germline V gene are LGHNA and YSLEER. Trimming took 3 bases from V and 5 from J, leaving 16 bases between them. The CDR3 spells CASSQPSGMSTGELFF. CDR3 sequence (DNA): TGCGCCAGCAGCCAGCCGTCTGGGATGAGTACCGGGGAGCTGTTTTTT.

This clonotype was seen a few times. The rearrangement joins TRBV27 to TRBJ2-3; TRBD2 matches at 7 bases. This CDR3 contains 13 residues. With 8 bases clipped from V and 8 bases from J, the junction kept 10 bases outside the gene matches. CDR1 MNHEY and CDR2 SMNVEV come from the germline V gene (reference sequence). The CDR3 coding sequence is TGTGCCAGCGGGGCGGGAGCACTGGGTACGCAGTATTTT. This sequence encodes CASGAGALGTQYF.

The chain has TRBV7-2 and TRBJ2-3, with 8 positions matching TRBD1. The V gene end was trimmed by 3 bases and the J gene end by 14 bases; junction bases not matched to a gene: 16. CDR3 length: 15 residues. Germline lookup yields CDR1 SGHTA and CDR2 FQGNSA. CDR3 nucleotide sequence: TGTGCCAGCAGCTTCTCAACGCCCGGACAGGGTCCGTTGTATTTT. Translation gives CASSFSTPGQGPLYF.

The rearrangement joins TRBV4-3 to TRBJ2-5, with D maybe TRBD2 (6 bases). The germline gives CDR1 LGHNA, CDR2 YSLEER. Trimming shortened V by 0 bases and J by 2 bases, and 10 bases separated the two germline ends. The CDR3 spans 15 residues. CDR3 loop: CASSQDPRGQETQYF. Written as DNA, the CDR3 is TGCGCCAGCAGCCAAGACCCACGGGGGCAAGAGACCCAGTACTTC.

There are many counts of this clonotype. This chain joins TRBV18 and TRBJ2-7; 7 bases line up with TRBD2. The ends lost 1 base at V and 0 bases at J; junction bases unmatched: 3. CDR1 KGHSH and CDR2 LQKENI come from the germline V gene. The CDR3 is made up of 15 amino acids. CDR3 bases: TGTGCCAGCTCACCACAACTAGCGTTCTCCTACGAGCAGTACTTC. Translation gives CASSPQLAFSYEQYF.

The V and J genes are TRBV20-1 and TRBJ2-7, with D possibly being TRBD1 or TRBD2 (5 bases each). Germline V gene sequence: CDR1 DFQATT, CDR2 SNEGSKA (reference sequence). Trimming left V 3 bases short and J 1 base short, with 16 bases between. The CDR3 has 15 amino acids. DNA for the CDR3: TGCAGTGCTAGCGGTAGACCGGGGCCTTCCTACGAGCAGTACTTC. This translates into CSASGRPGPSYEQYF.

V usage is TRBV18 and J usage is TRBJ1-5, with D possibly matching TRBD1 (5 bases). Trimming left V 2 bases short and J 2 bases short, with 13 bases between. There are 16 residues in the CDR3. Per the germline V gene, CDR1 is KGHSH and CDR2 is LQKENI. The CDR3 nucleotides read TGTGCCAGCTCACCAAGTCAGGGCAGCCGCAATCAGCCCCAGCATTTT. Translation gives CASSPSQGSRNQPQHF.

This clonotype was seen many times. This chain joins TRBV7-3 and TRBJ2-2; D not resolved. V was cut by 4 bases and J by 6 bases, with 6 bases left in between. This CDR3 comprises 12 residues. Germline-derived CDR1 and CDR2 are SGHTA and FQGTGA. The CDR3: CASSSRAGELFF. Written as DNA, the CDR3 is TGTGCCAGCAGCTCCCGGGCCGGGGAGCTGTTTTTT.

At least ten counts were recorded for this clonotype. J is TRBJ2-1 and V is TRBV7-2; D remains unclear. Germline V gives CDR1 SGHTA, CDR2 FQGNSA. The V gene lost 0 bases and the J gene lost 9 bases, with 12 bases spanning the gap. CDR3 size: 14 residues. CDR3 sequence (DNA): TGTGCCAGCAGCTTAGCTACGGTTTGGGGTGAGCAGTTCTTC. It encodes CASSLATVWGEQFF.

The chain links TRBV7-8 to TRBJ2-3; 7 positions match TRBD2. Germline CDR1 and CDR2: SGHVS and FQNEAQ. V was clipped by 5 bases and J by 4 bases; unmatched bases: 15. CDR3 length: 17 residues. The CDR3 sequence is CASSRPLFRGSADTQYF. In DNA, the CDR3 is TGTGCCAGCAGCCGCCCCCTTTTTCGCGGGAGTGCAGATACGCAGTATTTT.

This clonotype has a count of ten or more. The chain combines TRBV7-2 with TRBJ2-5; D gene unclear. CDR1 and CDR2 (germline): SGHTA, FQGNSA. This CDR3 comprises 14 residues. Deletions cut 0 bases from V and 3 bases from J, with 8 bases between. DNA for the CDR3: TGTGCCAGCAGCTTAGCTGGCCCAGAAGAGACCCAGTACTTC. It yields the protein CASSLAGPEETQYF.